Sequencing of this T cell receptor beta chain was carried out in a study of T-cell reconstitution after alpha-beta-depleted transplantation in children. Study-wide results and limits: Reports say that about two months after transplant, the alpha-beta T cells came out of several hundred graft clones that had expanded. Newly produced T cells mostly provided counts and TCRbeta diversity after one year, as hyperexpanded clones declined.

V was pared by 2 bases and J by 1 base, with 2 bases between. The CDR3 length is 13 residues. The germline V gene encodes CDR1 LGHNA and CDR2 YSLEER. There are a few counts of this clonotype. Its antigen remains unknown. As it was prepared, the TCRbeta library received unique molecular identifiers. A single record per CDR3 protein comes from TCRdb applying MiXCR to the PCR reads. The table shows about 490,000 distinct CDR3 sequences, with roughly 10% occurring only once. The sample here was PBMCs, taken before TCRalphabeta/CD19-depleted stem cell transplant. The sequence came from a child aged 2-15 years with inherited bone marrow failure, due to receive a stem cell transplant. The rearrangement links TRBV4-3 to TRBJ2-2; no firm D call. As DNA, the CDR3 is TGCGCCAGCAGCCAATTGAACACCGGGGAGCTGTTTTTT. Translating it yields CASSQLNTGELFF.